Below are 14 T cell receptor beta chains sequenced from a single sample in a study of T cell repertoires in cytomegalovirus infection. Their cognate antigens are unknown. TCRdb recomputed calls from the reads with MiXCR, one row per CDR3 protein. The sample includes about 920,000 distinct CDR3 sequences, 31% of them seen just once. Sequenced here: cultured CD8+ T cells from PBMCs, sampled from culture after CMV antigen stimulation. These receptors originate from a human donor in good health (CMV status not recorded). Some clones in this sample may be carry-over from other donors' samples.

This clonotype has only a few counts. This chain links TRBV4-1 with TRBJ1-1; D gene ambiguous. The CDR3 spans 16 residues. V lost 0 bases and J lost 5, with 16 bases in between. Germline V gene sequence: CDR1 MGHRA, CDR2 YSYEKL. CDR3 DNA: TGCGCCAGCAGCCAAGATCCTCCCATTGGGCTTACTGAAGCTTTCTTT. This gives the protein CASSQDPPIGLTEAFF.

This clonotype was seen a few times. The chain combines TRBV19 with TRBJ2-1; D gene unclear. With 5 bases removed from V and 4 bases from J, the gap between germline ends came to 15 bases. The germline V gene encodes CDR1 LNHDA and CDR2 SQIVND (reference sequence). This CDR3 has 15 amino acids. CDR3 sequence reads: CASSLTASPYNEQFF. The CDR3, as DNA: TGTGCCAGTAGTTTGACCGCATCCCCTTACAATGAGCAGTTCTTC.

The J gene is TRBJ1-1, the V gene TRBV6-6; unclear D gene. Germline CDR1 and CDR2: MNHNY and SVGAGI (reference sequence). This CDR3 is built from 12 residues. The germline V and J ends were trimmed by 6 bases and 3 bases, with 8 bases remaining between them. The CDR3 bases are TGTGCCAGCAGAACCTGGGACACTGAAGCTTTCTTT. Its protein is CASRTWDTEAFF.

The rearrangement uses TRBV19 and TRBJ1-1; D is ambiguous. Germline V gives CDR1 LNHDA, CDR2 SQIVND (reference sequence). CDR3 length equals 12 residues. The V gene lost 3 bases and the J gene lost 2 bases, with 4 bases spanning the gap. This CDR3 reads CASSIINTEAFF. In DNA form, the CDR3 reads TGTGCCAGTAGTATTATAAACACTGAAGCTTTCTTT.

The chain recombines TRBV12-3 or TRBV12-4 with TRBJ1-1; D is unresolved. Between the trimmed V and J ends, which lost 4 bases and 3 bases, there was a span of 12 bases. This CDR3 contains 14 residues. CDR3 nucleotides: TGTGCCAGCAGTTCTCCCAGTTGGGACACTGAAGCTTTCTTT. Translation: CASSSPSWDTEAFF.

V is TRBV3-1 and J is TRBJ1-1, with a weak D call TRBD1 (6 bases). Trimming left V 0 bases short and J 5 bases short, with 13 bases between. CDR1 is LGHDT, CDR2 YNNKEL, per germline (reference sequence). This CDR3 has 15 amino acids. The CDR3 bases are TGTGCCAGCAGCCAAGAGGGCAGGGGAAGGACTGAAGCTTTCTTT. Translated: CASSQEGRGRTEAFF. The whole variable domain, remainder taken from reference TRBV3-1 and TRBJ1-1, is DTAVSQTPKYLVTQMGNDKSIKCEQNLGHDTMYWYKQDSKKFLKIMFSYNNKELIINETVPNRFSPKSPDKAHLNLHINSLELGDSAVYFCASSQEGRGRTEAFFGQGTRLTVV.

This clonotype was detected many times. The CDR3, as DNA: TGTGCCAGCAGTTCCTATAATAGCAATCAGCCCCAGCATTTT. This codes for CASSSYNSNQPQHF. The J gene is TRBJ1-5, the V gene TRBV6-5; D is undetermined. The CDR3 sequence is 14 residues long. The germline gives CDR1 MNHEY, CDR2 SVGAGI. The V and J ends lost 4 bases and 0 bases respectively, with 7 bases between them.

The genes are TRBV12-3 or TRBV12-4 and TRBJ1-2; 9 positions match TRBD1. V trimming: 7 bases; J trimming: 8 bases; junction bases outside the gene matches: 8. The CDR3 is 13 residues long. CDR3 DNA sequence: TGTGCCAGCAAAGACGGACAGGGGATCGGCTACACCTTC. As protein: CASKDGQGIGYTF.

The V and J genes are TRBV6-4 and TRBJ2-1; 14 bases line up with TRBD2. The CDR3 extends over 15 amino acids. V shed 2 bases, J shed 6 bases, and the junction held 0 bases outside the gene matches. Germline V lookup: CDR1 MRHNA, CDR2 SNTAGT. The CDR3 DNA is TGTGCCAGCAGTGACGGACTAGCGGGGGGCAATGAGCAGTTCTTC. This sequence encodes CASSDGLAGGNEQFF.

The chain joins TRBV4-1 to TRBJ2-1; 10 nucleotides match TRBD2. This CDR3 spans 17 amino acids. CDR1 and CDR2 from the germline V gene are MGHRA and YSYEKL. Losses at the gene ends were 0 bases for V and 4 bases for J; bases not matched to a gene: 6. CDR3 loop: CASSQENVLAGYNEQFF. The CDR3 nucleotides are TGCGCCAGCAGCCAAGAAAATGTACTAGCGGGATACAATGAGCAGTTCTTC.

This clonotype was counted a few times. The CDR3 DNA is TGTGCCAGCAGTTACGGGCAGGCCCAGCTAGGCTATGGCTACACCTTC. Protein sequence: CASSYGQAQLGYGYTF. V is TRBV6-5 and J is TRBJ1-2; no definite D call. Trimming removed 2 bases at V and 4 bases at J, with 17 bases between. The length of the CDR3 is 16 residues. Germline CDR1 is MNHEY and CDR2 is SVGAGI.

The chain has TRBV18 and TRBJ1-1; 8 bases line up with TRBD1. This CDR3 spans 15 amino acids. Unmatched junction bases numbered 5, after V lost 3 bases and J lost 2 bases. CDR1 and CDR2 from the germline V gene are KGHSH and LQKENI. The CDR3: CASSPMTGVNTEAFF. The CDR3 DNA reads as TGTGCCAGCTCACCCATGACAGGGGTAAACACTGAAGCTTTCTTT.

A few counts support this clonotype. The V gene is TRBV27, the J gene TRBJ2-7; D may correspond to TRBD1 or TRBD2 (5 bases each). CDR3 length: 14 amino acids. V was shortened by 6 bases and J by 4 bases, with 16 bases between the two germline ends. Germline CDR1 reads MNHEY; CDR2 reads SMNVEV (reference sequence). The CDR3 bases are TGTGCCAGCAGCCCGGGGCAGAGCTATTACGAGCAGTACTTC. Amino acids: CASSPGQSYYEQYF.

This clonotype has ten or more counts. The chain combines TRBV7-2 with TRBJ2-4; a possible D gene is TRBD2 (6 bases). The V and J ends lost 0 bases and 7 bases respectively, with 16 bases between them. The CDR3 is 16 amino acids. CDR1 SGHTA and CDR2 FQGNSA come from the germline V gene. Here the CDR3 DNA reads TGTGCCAGCAGCTTAGCGGAGGAGGAGGGAGCGAACATTCAGTACTTC. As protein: CASSLAEEEGANIQYF. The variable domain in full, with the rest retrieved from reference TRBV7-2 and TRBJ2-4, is GAGVSQSPSNKVTEKGKDVELRCDPISGHTALYWYRQSLGQGLEFLIYFQGNSAPDKSGLPSDRFSAERTGGSVSTLTIQRTQQEDSAVYLCASSLAEEEGANIQYFGAGTRLSVL.